The rows below give T cell receptor beta chains drawn from one sample of a study of OX40 agonist ivuxolimab in advanced cancers. Measured with immunoSEQ multiplex PCR; TCRdb has only the in-frame clones, and not every one. Of 45,000 to 55,000 clones listed, 81% are singletons. The sample was CD4+ or CD8+ T cells sorted from blood, taken in a trial of the OX40 agonist ivuxolimab. These receptors came from an adult with an advanced solid tumor such as melanoma, head and neck, liver or kidney cancer. CDR3s include the opening cysteine and the closing phenylalanine or tryptophan. A D gene is named only where the DNA matches it firmly. Clone size is stated in some rows and not others, as once, few, many or a class when expanded.

d_gene,abundance,v_gene,j_gene,CDR3nt,CDR3aa
-,-,TRBV7-9,TRBJ1-4,TGTGCCAGCAGACCGAACGGGGGTCGGGAGGAAAAACTGTTTTTT,CASRPNGGREEKLFF
TRBD2,once,TRBV27,TRBJ2-3,TGTGCCAGCAGCCTACTAGCGGGGGGGTTCTTCACAGATACGCAGTATTTT,CASSLLAGGFFTDTQYF
-,few,TRBV11-2,TRBJ1-5,TGTGCCAGCAGCTTAGGACAGAGTAATCAGCCCCAGCATTTT,CASSLGQSNQPQHF
-,few,TRBV29-1,TRBJ2-7,TGCAGCGTCAGACAGGCCTCCTACGAGCAGTACTTC,CSVRQASYEQYF
-,-,TRBV28,TRBJ2-7,TGTGCCAGCAGCCCGACAGCCTACGAGCAGTACTTC,CASSPTAYEQYF
TRBD1,-,TRBV2,TRBJ2-5,TGTGCCAGCAGTGATGGGGCAGGGGGCGATTTAGGGTGGAACCAAGAGACCCAGTACTTC,CASSDGAGGDLGWNQETQYF
-,-,TRBV5-1,TRBJ2-1,TGCGCCAGCAGCTTGGGTCAATACAATGAGCAGTTCTTC,CASSLGQYNEQFF
-,-,TRBV6-1,TRBJ2-2,TGTGCCACCATGTCGGATTTCACCGGGGAGCTGTTTTTT,CATMSDFTGELFF
-,-,TRBV7-8,TRBJ1-4,TGTGCCAGCAGCTCCGACAGCTTCAATGAAAAACTGTTTTTT,CASSSDSFNEKLFF
TRBD1,few,TRBV4-3,TRBJ2-2,TGCGCCAGCAGCCCGGGACAGTACACCGGGGAGCTGTTTTTT,CASSPGQYTGELFF
-,-,TRBV7-9,TRBJ2-1,TGTGCCAGCAGCTTAGTCGGGGGTCCGAGAGCAGATGAGCAGTTCTTC,CASSLVGGPRADEQFF
-,-,TRBV9,TRBJ2-7,TGTGCCAGCAGCGTAGGGAGGGGGCCCGGCTACGAGCAGTACTTC,CASSVGRGPGYEQYF
-,-,TRBV7-6,TRBJ1-1,TGTGCCAGCACCGAGATGGGGGCGAACACTGAAGCTTTCTTT,CASTEMGANTEAFF
TRBD2,-,TRBV5-6,TRBJ2-3,TGTGCCAGCAGACCTACTAGCGGGAGCGCAGATACGCAGTATTTT,CASRPTSGSADTQYF
TRBD2,-,TRBV7-6,TRBJ2-3,TGTGCCAGCAGTTCTAGCGGGGGGGGAGATACGCAGTATTTT,CASSSSGGGDTQYF
-,-,TRBV28,TRBJ1-2,TGTGCCAGCAGTTTATTGGACACTCGTAGTGGCTACACCTTC,CASSLLDTRSGYTF
TRBD2,-,TRBV28,TRBJ2-2,TGTGCCGCGGAGGGAGGGACTAGCGGGAGAGAGACCGGGGAGCTGTTTTTT,CAAEGGTSGRETGELFF
-,-,TRBV6-5,TRBJ2-3,TGTGCCACTCACTTCGGGGCAGCTAGCACAGATACGCAGTATTTT,CATHFGAASTDTQYF
TRBD2,-,TRBV23-1,TRBJ2-7,TGCGCCAGCAGTCACCCCGGGGGGGATAGCTCCTACGAGCAGTACTTC,CASSHPGGDSSYEQYF
-,few,TRBV11-3,TRBJ1-1,TGTGCCAGCAGCCCCTCGGAAGGGGGGCCTGAAGCTTTCTTT,CASSPSEGGPEAFF
TRBD2,once,TRBV29-1,TRBJ2-1,TGCAGCGCCTCCGGGACTAGCGGGGGGACCTCCTACAATGAGCAGTTCTTC,CSASGTSGGTSYNEQFF
-,-,TRBV5-5,TRBJ2-7,TGTGCCAGCAGTTTCCTTTTGACAGTCCAGGGCTACGAGCAGTACTTC,CASSFLLTVQGYEQYF
TRBD1,-,TRBV5-1,TRBJ2-7,TGCGCCAGCAGCCCCACACAGGGGTCAAATTACGAGCAGTACTTC,CASSPTQGSNYEQYF
TRBD1,once,TRBV4-1,TRBJ2-1,TGCGCCAGCAGCCCCCCGACAGGGCCCTACAATGAGCAGTTCTTC,CASSPPTGPYNEQFF
-,-,TRBV6-1,TRBJ1-1,TGTGCCAGCAGTGTGCCCAGTAAGAACACTGAAGCTTTCTTT,CASSVPSKNTEAFF
-,-,TRBV19,TRBJ2-6,TGTGCCAGTAGTTCGGGGATGTTTGGGGCCAACGTCCTGACTTTC,CASSSGMFGANVLTF
-,-,TRBV27,TRBJ1-3,TGTGCCAGCAGGCCAACTGGGTATGGAAACACCATATATTTT,CASRPTGYGNTIYF
-,-,TRBV27,TRBJ2-3,TGTGCCAGCGCAGGCCGGGGCTCAGGGGGACTCACAGATACGCAGTATTTT,CASAGRGSGGLTDTQYF
TRBD1,-,TRBV7-2,TRBJ1-5,TGTGCCAGCAGCTCTATAGGAGGGGGCCATCAGCCCCAGCATTTT,CASSSIGGGHQPQHF
TRBD1,-,TRBV28,TRBJ2-2,TGTGCCAGCCGGGTTGGGACAGCGAACACCGGGGAGCTGTTTTTT,CASRVGTANTGELFF
TRBD1,-,TRBV19,TRBJ1-1,TGTGCCAGTAACTCCGGGACAGGGATCACTGAAGCTTTCTTT,CASNSGTGITEAFF
-,-,TRBV4-1,TRBJ2-7,TGCGCCAGCAGCCAAGAAATGGGGAAAGCCTACGAGCAGTACTTC,CASSQEMGKAYEQYF
-,many,TRBV6-5,TRBJ2-2,TGTGCCAGCAGTCCGCAGGGCACCGGGGAGCTGTTTTTT,CASSPQGTGELFF
TRBD1,-,TRBV9,TRBJ1-4,TGTGCCAGCAGCGTAGGACAGGGGTCAACTAATGAAAAACTGTTTTTT,CASSVGQGSTNEKLFF
-,-,TRBV19,TRBJ2-1,TGTGCCAGTATGGGGATTACCTACAATGAGCAGTTCTTC,CASMGITYNEQFF
-,-,TRBV28,TRBJ2-7,TGTGCCAGCAGTTTATGGGGCTCCTACGAGCAGTACTTC,CASSLWGSYEQYF
TRBD1,-,TRBV10-1,TRBJ2-7,TGCGCCAGCAGTTCAACAGGGGGCGAGCAGTACTTC,CASSSTGGEQYF
-,-,TRBV7-2,TRBJ1-2,TGTGCCAGCAGCCCGGGTGGCTACACCTTC,CASSPGGYTF
TRBD2,-,TRBV7-9,TRBJ2-3,TGTGCCAGCAGCTTAGTGGCGGGAGGGCCCGCAGATACGCAGTATTTT,CASSLVAGGPADTQYF
TRBD2,-,TRBV19,TRBJ2-7,TGTGCCAGTAGTACGGGACTAGCGGCAGCCTACGAGCAGTACTTC,CASSTGLAAAYEQYF
-,-,TRBV6-4,TRBJ2-7,TGTGCCAGCAGTGACTCCCTAGGGGACGAGCAGTACTTC,CASSDSLGDEQYF
-,-,TRBV6-5,TRBJ1-2,TGTGCCAGCAGTATCGGGACGGTCTATGGCTACACCTTC,CASSIGTVYGYTF
-,-,TRBV28,TRBJ2-1,TGTGCCAGCAGTCACAGCTCCTACAATGAGCAGTTCTTC,CASSHSSYNEQFF
-,-,TRBV19,TRBJ1-2,TGTGCCAGTAGAGGGGTCGGCTATGGCTACACCTTC,CASRGVGYGYTF
-,-,TRBV27,TRBJ1-4,TGTGCCAGCAGTTTATCGGGACTAACATATGAAAAACTGTTTTTT,CASSLSGLTYEKLFF
-,-,TRBV28,TRBJ1-2,TGTGCCAGCACCTGGTACGGGACTAACTATGGCTACACCTTC,CASTWYGTNYGYTF
TRBD1,-,TRBV14,TRBJ1-2,TGTGCCAGCAGCCAGACCGGGACAGGGCTTGCTAACTATGGCTACACCTTC,CASSQTGTGLANYGYTF
-,-,TRBV5-4,TRBJ2-1,TGTGCCAGCAGCTTAGATACCCGTTTGGGCGGCAATGAGCAGTTCTTC,CASSLDTRLGGNEQFF
TRBD1,-,TRBV9,TRBJ1-5,TGTGCCAGCAGCCCCTGGACAGGATCCCAGCCCCAGCATTTT,CASSPWTGSQPQHF
TRBD2,-,TRBV5-4,TRBJ2-2,TGTGCCAGCAGCCCCTCGGGGGGGGTTACCGGGGAGCTGTTTTTT,CASSPSGGVTGELFF
TRBD1,-,TRBV7-6,TRBJ2-2,TGTGCCAGCAGCCCCGAAGTAGGACAGGCCGGGGAGCTGTTTTTT,CASSPEVGQAGELFF
-,-,TRBV27,TRBJ2-3,TGTGCCAGCAGCTCCCGACAGGGAGGGTCAGATACGCAGTATTTT,CASSSRQGGSDTQYF
-,-,TRBV25-1,TRBJ2-2,TGTGCCAGCAGTGAATCGCTAGCCGCTGCCGGGGAGCTGTTTTTT,CASSESLAAAGELFF